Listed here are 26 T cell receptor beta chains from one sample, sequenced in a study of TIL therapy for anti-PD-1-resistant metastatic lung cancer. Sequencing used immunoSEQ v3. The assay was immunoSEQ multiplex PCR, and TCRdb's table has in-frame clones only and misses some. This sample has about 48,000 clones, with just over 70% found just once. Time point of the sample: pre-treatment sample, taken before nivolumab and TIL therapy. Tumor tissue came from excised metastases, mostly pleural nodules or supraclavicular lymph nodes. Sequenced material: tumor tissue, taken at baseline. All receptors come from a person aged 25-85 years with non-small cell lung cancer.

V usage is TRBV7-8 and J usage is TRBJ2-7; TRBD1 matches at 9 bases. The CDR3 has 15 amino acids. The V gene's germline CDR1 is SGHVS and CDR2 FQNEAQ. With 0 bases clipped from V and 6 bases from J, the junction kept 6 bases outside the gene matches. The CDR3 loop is CASSLAGGQGSEQYF. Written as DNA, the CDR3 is TGTGCCAGCAGCTTAGCGGGGGGACAGGGCTCCGAGCAGTACTTC.

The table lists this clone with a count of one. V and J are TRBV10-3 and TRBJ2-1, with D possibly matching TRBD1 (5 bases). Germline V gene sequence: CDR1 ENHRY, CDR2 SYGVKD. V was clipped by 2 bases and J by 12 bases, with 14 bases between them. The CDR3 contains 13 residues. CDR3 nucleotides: TGTGCCATCAGTGAGGGGGCTGCCCAAAGGCAGTTCTTC. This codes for CAISEGAAQRQFF.

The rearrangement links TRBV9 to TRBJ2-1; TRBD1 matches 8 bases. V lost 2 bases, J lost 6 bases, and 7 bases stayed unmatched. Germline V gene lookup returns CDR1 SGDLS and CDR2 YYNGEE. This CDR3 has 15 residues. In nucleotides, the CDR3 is TGTGCCAGCAGCGTCTCGACAGGGGTTCCCAATGAGCAGTTCTTC. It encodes CASSVSTGVPNEQFF.

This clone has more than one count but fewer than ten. The CDR3 sequence is CASSPGQLYGYTF. The CDR3 coding sequence is TGTGCCAGCAGCCCGGGACAGCTCTATGGCTACACCTTC. V gene TRBV7-2 combines with J gene TRBJ1-2; 7 bases are a match to TRBD1. The germline CDR1 and CDR2 sequences are SGHTA and FQGNSA. V trimming: 5 bases; J trimming: 4 bases; junction bases outside the gene matches: 4. This CDR3 region has 13 residues.

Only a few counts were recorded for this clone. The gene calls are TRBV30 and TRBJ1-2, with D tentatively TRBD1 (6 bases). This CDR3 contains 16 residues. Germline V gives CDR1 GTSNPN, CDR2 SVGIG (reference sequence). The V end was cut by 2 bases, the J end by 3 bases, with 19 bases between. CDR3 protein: CAWSTPYRVNDYGYTF. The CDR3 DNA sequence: TGTGCCTGGAGTACTCCATACAGGGTAAATGACTATGGCTACACCTTC.

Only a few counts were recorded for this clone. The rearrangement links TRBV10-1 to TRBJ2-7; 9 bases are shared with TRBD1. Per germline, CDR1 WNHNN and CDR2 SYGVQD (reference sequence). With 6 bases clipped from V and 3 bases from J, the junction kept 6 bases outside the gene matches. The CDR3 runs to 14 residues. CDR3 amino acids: CASSVRTGDYEQYF. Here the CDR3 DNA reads TGCGCCAGCAGCGTAAGGACAGGGGACTACGAGCAGTACTTC.

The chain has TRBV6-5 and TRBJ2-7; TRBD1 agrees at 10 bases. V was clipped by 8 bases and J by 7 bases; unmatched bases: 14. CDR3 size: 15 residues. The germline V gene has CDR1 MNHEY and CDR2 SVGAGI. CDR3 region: CASAELGTGVREQYF. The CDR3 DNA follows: TGTGCCAGCGCGGAACTCGGGACAGGGGTACGGGAGCAGTACTTC.

The DNA for the CDR3 is TGTGCCAGCAGCTTTACATACCCCCCTAGAAGCACAGATACGCAGTATTTT. This gives the protein CASSFTYPPRSTDTQYF. The V and J genes are TRBV11-2 and TRBJ2-3; D unresolved. This CDR3 spans 17 amino acids. V was cut by 3 bases and J by 0 bases, with 16 bases left in between. In germline, CDR1 is SGHAT, CDR2 FQNNGV.

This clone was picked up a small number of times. The CDR3 loop is CASSKQGDPTDTQYF. CDR3 bases: TGTGCCAGCAGCAAACAGGGGGACCCCACAGATACGCAGTATTTT. The V and J genes are TRBV6-5 and TRBJ2-3, with 8 nucleotides matching TRBD1. CDR3 length: 15 amino acids. Germline loops: CDR1 MNHEY, CDR2 SVGAGI. V lost 6 bases, J lost 2 bases, and 7 bases stayed unmatched.

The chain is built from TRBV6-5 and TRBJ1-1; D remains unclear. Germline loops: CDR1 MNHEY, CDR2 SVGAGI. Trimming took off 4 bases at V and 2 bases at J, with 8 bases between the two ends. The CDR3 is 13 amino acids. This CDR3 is CASSSVGNTEAFF. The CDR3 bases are TGTGCCAGCAGTTCCGTGGGTAACACTGAAGCTTTCTTT.

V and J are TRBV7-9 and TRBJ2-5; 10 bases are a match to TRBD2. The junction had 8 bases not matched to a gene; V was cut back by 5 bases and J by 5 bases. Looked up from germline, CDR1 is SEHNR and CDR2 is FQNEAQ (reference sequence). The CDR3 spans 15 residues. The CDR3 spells CASSPLPGLAETQYF. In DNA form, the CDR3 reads TGTGCCAGCAGCCCATTACCGGGACTAGCGGAGACCCAGTACTTC. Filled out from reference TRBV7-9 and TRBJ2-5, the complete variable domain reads DTGVSQNPRHKITKRGQNVTFRCDPISEHNRLYWYRQTLGQGPEFLTYFQNEAQLEKSRLLSDRFSAERPKGSFSTLEIQRTEQGDSAMYLCASSPLPGLAETQYFGPGTRLLVL.

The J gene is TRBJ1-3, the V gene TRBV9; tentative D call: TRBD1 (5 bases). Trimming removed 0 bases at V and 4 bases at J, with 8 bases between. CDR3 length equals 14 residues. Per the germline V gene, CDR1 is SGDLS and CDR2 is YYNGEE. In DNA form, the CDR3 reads TGTGCCAGCAGCGTAGCAGGGCGAGGAAACACCATATATTTT. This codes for CASSVAGRGNTIYF.

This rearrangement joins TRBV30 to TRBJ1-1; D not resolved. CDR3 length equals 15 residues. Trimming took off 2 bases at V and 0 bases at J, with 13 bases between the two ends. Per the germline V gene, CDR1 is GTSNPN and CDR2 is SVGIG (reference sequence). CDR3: CAWSFSPPMNTEAFF. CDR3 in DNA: TGTGCCTGGAGTTTCTCCCCACCCATGAACACTGAAGCTTTCTTT.

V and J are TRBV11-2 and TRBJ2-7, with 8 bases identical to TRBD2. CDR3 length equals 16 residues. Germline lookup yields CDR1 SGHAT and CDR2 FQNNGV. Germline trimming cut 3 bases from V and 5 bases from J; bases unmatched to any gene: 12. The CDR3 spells CASSFDGSGIVHEQYF. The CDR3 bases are TGTGCCAGCAGCTTCGATGGTAGCGGGATCGTCCACGAGCAGTACTTC.

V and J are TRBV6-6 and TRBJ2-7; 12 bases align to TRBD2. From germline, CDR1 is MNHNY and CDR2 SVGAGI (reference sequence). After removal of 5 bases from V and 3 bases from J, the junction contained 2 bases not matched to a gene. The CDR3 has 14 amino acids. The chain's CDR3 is CASSRTSGIYEQYF. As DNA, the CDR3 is TGTGCCAGCAGTCGGACTAGCGGGATCTACGAGCAGTACTTC.

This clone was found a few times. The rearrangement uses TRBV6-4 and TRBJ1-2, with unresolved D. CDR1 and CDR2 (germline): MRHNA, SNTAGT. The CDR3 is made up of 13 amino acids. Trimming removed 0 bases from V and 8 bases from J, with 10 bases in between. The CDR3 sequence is CASSDSGLGGYTF. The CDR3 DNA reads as TGTGCCAGCAGTGACTCGGGTTTGGGAGGCTACACCTTC.

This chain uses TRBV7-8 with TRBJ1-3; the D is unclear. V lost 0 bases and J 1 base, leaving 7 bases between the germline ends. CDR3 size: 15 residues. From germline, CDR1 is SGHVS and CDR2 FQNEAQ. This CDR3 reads CASSLALGSGNTIYF. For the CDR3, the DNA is TGTGCCAGCAGCTTAGCGCTAGGGTCTGGAAACACCATATATTTT.

CDR3 residues: CATSRDGAVGNTIYF. Written as DNA, the CDR3 is TGTGCCACCAGCAGAGATGGGGCAGTTGGAAACACCATATATTTT. This chain uses TRBV15 with TRBJ1-3, with a weak D call TRBD1 (5 bases). Trimming cost V 0 bases and J 3 bases, with 9 bases left between them. The CDR3 is 15 amino acids. CDR1 is LNHNV and CDR2 is YYDKDF in the germline V gene (reference sequence).

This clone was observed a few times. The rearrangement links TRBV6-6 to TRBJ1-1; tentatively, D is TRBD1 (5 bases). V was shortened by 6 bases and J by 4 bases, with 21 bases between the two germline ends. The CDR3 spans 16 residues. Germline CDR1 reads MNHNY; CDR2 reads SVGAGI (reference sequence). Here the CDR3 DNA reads TGTGCCAGCAGCCTCAACCCGGAGTACGGGGGCACTGAAGCTTTCTTT. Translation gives CASSLNPEYGGTEAFF.

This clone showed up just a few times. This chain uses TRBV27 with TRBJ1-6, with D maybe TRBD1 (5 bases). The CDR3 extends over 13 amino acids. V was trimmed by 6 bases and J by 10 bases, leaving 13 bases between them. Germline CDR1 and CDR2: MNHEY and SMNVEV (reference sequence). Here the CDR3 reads CASRPGGSSPLHF. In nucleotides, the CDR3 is TGTGCCAGCAGACCCGGGGGGAGCTCACCCCTCCACTTT.

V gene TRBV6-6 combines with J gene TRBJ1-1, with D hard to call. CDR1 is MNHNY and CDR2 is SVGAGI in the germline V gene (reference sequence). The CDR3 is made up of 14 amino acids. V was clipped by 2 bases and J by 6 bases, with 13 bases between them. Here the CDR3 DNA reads TGTGCCAGCAGTTACGCTACTCGTGCGGCTGAAGCTTTCTTT. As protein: CASSYATRAAEAFF.

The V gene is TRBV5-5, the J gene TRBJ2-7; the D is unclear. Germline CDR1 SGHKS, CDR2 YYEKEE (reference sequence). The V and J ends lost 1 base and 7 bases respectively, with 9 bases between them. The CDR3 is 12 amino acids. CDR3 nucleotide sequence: TGTGCCAGCAGCTTGAACCCAAGGGAGCAGTACTTC. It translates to CASSLNPREQYF.

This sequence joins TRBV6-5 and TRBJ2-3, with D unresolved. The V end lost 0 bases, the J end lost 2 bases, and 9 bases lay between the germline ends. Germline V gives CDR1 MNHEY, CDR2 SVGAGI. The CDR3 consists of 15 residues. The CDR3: CASSYSVHYTDTQYF. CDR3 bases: TGTGCCAGCAGTTACTCGGTGCACTACACAGATACGCAGTATTTT.

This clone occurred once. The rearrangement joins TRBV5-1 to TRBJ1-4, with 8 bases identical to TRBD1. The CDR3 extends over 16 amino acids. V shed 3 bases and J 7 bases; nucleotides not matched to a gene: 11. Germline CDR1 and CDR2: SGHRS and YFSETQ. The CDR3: CASSYDRGGGGEKLFF. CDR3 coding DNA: TGCGCCAGCAGCTACGACAGGGGCGGCGGGGGTGAAAAACTGTTTTTT.

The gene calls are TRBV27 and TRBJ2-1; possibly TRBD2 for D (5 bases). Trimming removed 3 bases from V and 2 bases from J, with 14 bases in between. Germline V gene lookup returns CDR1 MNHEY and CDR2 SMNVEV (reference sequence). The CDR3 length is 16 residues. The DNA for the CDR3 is TGTGCCAGCAGTTTTGTGGCTATGACTACCTACAATGAGCAGTTCTTC. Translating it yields CASSFVAMTTYNEQFF.

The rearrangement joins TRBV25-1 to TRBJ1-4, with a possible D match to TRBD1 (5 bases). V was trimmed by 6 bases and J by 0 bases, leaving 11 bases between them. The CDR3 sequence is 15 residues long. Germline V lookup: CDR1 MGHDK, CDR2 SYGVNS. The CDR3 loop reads CASRGTGPTNEKLFF. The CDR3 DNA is TGTGCCAGCAGGGGAACGGGGCCAACTAATGAAAAACTGTTTTTT.